A selection of T cell receptor beta chains follows, all from one sample in a study of blood T cell repertoires in COVID-19. Sequenced by immunoSEQ multiplex PCR; TCRdb stores in-frame clones only, minus some. The data show a few hundred thousand clones, around 89% seen once. Material for sequencing was peripheral blood. These receptors were obtained from a man aged 60 to 69 who had recovered from COVID-19. The CDR3 runs from the conserved cysteine through the conserved F or W. The D gene is left open where the match is weak. Only part of the rows carry a size: once, few, many, or a class if the clone is expanded.

TRBV27	.	TRBJ1-2	TRBD1	CASSFGQGVGYGYTF	TGTGCCAGCAGTTTTGGACAGGGCGTAGGCTATGGCTACACCTTC
TRBV5-6	.	TRBJ1-1	.	CASSLAGGRTEAFF	TGTGCCAGCAGCTTGGCCGGGGGGAGGACTGAAGCTTTCTTT
TRBV5-1	.	TRBJ2-5	TRBD2	CASSPGGAMKETQYF	TGCGCCAGCAGCCCCGGGGGGGCAATGAAAGAGACCCAGTACTTC
TRBV2	.	TRBJ1-5	.	CASRDAGNQPQHF	TGTGCCAGCCGAGACGCAGGGAATCAGCCCCAGCATTTT
TRBV7-3	.	TRBJ2-7	.	CASSLVGGVGEQYF	TGTGCCAGCAGCTTAGTCGGAGGGGTGGGGGAGCAGTACTTC
TRBV25-1	.	TRBJ1-4	TRBD1	CASSARVGGAREKLFF	TGTGCCAGCAGTGCGCGAGTAGGGGGCGCTAGGGAAAAACTGTTTTTT
TRBV2	.	TRBJ1-2	.	CAITIGEAGGYTF	TGTGCCATCACAATCGGGGAGGCTGGAGGCTACACCTTC
TRBV5-1	.	TRBJ1-2	.	CASSLEAGAAGYTF	TGCGCCAGCAGCTTGGAGGCAGGGGCTGCTGGCTACACCTTC
TRBV7-9	.	TRBJ2-3	TRBD2	CASSSTSGANTDTQYF	TGTGCCAGCAGCTCGACTAGCGGGGCGAACACAGATACGCAGTATTTT
TRBV4-2	few	TRBJ1-5	.	CASSQETGISNQPQHF	TGTGCCAGCAGCCAAGAAACAGGAATTAGCAATCAGCCCCAGCATTTT
TRBV6-5	.	TRBJ1-2	TRBD1	CASSYGQVNYGYTF	TGTGCCAGCAGTTACGGACAGGTGAACTATGGCTACACCTTC
TRBV6-2/TRBV6-3	.	TRBJ2-3	TRBD2	CASSWGLAGGSLDTDTQYF	TGTGCCAGCAGTTGGGGACTAGCGGGGGGCTCGTTAGACACAGATACGCAGTATTTT
TRBV7-3	.	TRBJ2-2	.	CASSLDSGTNTGELFF	TGTGCCAGCAGCTTAGATTCAGGGACGAACACCGGGGAGCTGTTTTTT
TRBV18	.	TRBJ1-2	TRBD1	CASSPRQGNGYTF	TGTGCCAGCTCACCACGACAGGGGAATGGCTACACCTTC
TRBV18	.	TRBJ1-6	.	CASSQTDSYNSPLHF	TGTGCCAGCTCACAAACGGACAGCTATAATTCACCCCTCCACTTT
TRBV7-3	.	TRBJ2-5	TRBD2	CASSLSSSGGETQYF	TGTGCCAGCAGCTTATCGTCTAGCGGAGGGGAGACCCAGTACTTC
TRBV5-1	.	TRBJ2-4	.	CASSVDIAKNIQYF	TGCGCCAGCAGCGTAGACATAGCCAAAAACATTCAGTACTTC
TRBV7-2	.	TRBJ1-6	TRBD1	CASSLGGTGGYSPLHF	TGTGCCAGCAGCTTAGGCGGGACAGGGGGCTACTCACCCCTCCACTTT